This TCR beta chain was sequenced for a study of blood T cell repertoires in COVID-19. Background on the study: The analysed material was cDNA or gDNA that came from T cells, B-cell-depleted T cells, or PBMCs.

Cohorts were determined from participant-reported clinical history. Germline-derived CDR1 and CDR2 are SQVTM and ANQGSEA. The CDR3 loop spans 13 amino acids. J gave up 7 bases and V 5 bases, and 7 bases lay outside the gene matches. Clones were sequenced by immunoSEQ multiplex PCR, and TCRdb holds only the in-frame ones, with some missing. Found here are a few hundred thousand clones, approximately 89% of them singletons; the top ten hold about 0.78%. The sample taken for sequencing was PBMCs or T cells enriched from blood (not recorded which). The origin of this receptor is a woman aged 40 to 55 who had been exposed to COVID-19. The chain has TRBV29-1 and TRBJ1-4, with 7 positions matching TRBD1. The CDR3 DNA follows: TGCAGCGTTCCCGGACAGGCGGGTGAAAAACTGTTTTTT. This encodes CSVPGQAGEKLFF.